Sequencing of this T cell receptor (beta chain) was carried out in a study of T cell responses to AZD1222 COVID-19 vaccine. Study observations and caveats: Close to half of all spike-specific TCRs reportedly target regions of the variants that are unmutated.

The sample holds a few counts of this clone. Its antigen remains unknown. V shed 1 base and J shed 7 bases, with 16 bases lying between them. The CDR3 consists of 15 residues. Looked up from germline, CDR1 is LGHNA and CDR2 is YNFKEQ. Produced via immunoSEQ multiplex PCR; TCRdb's table is partial and in-frame only. The repertoire includes some 150,000 clones, roughly four fifths of them detected once, and about 4% sits in the top ten. The source material was peripheral blood, sampled on day 0 of MenACWY control vaccination. The chain has TRBV4-2 and TRBJ1-2; possible D gene TRBD1, 5 bases. This receptor was taken from an adult in good health. CDR3 DNA: TGTGCCAGCAGCCAAGCCTATCGTCTCGGGGGTGGCTACACCTTC. It codes for CASSQAYRLGGGYTF.